Shown below are 19 T cell receptor beta chains from a single sample sequenced in a study of blood T cell repertoires in COVID-19. Sequenced by immunoSEQ multiplex PCR; TCRdb stores in-frame clones only, minus some. The table includes tens of thousands of clones, approximately 80% detected once. The sequenced material came from peripheral blood. The receptors originated from a man aged 55 to 70 with acute or convalescent COVID-19.

The gene calls are TRBV4-1 and TRBJ1-2, with D tentatively TRBD1 (5 bases). There are 14 residues in the CDR3. V lost 1 base to trimming and J lost 5 bases, with 11 bases between them. The germline V gene has CDR1 MGHRA and CDR2 YSYEKL. CDR3 sequence: CASSQVAGWYGYTF. CDR3 nucleotide sequence: TGCGCCAGCAGCCAAGTGGCAGGGTGGTATGGCTACACCTTC.

The V call is TRBV30, the J call TRBJ1-2, with D maybe TRBD1 (5 bases). The CDR3 contains 17 residues. The V end lost 2 bases, the J end lost 1 base, and 20 bases lay between the germline ends. Germline V gene sequence: CDR1 GTSNPN, CDR2 SVGIG (reference sequence). For the CDR3, the DNA is TGTGCCTGGAGTTCCTTCCCTTGGCGGGACGGTAACTATGGCTACACCTTC. This encodes CAWSSFPWRDGNYGYTF.

V is TRBV4-1 and J is TRBJ1-1; a weak D match, TRBD1 (5 bases). This CDR3 is built from 16 residues. Trimming pared 0 bases from V and 3 bases from J, leaving 14 bases between. Germline assignment: CDR1 MGHRA and CDR2 YSYEKL. The chain's CDR3 is CASSQDPGSRDTEAFF. CDR3 DNA sequence: TGCGCCAGCAGCCAAGATCCGGGTAGCAGGGACACTGAAGCTTTCTTT.

The chain combines TRBV10-3 with TRBJ1-3; D is possibly TRBD1 (5 bases). CDR1 and CDR2 (germline): ENHRY, SYGVKD. The CDR3 sequence is 14 residues long. V lost 3 bases, J lost 0 bases, and 6 bases lay in between. The CDR3 loop is CAISEGVSGNTIYF. The CDR3 coding sequence is TGTGCCATCAGTGAAGGGGTCTCTGGAAACACCATATATTTT.

V is TRBV10-3 and J is TRBJ2-7; the D gene is possibly TRBD2 (6 bases). Trimming cost V 0 bases and J 5 bases, with 14 bases left between them. The CDR3 sequence is 15 residues long. Looked up from germline, CDR1 is ENHRY and CDR2 is SYGVKD. The CDR3 coding sequence is TGTGCCATCAGTGAGTCTAGGGAGTCTAGCGACGAGCAGTACTTC. Its protein is CAISESRESSDEQYF.

V and J are TRBV3-1 (or the pseudogene TRBV3-2) and TRBJ1-2, with D tentatively TRBD1 (5 bases). The CDR3 has 13 amino acids. Germline V gene data show CDR1 as LGHDT and CDR2 as YNNKEL (reference sequence). Trimming cost V 1 base and J 8 bases, with 11 bases left between them. The CDR3 DNA reads TGTGCCAGCAGCCAAGCCCAGGGTGGAGGCTACACCTTC. As protein: CASSQAQGGGYTF.

The chain links TRBV5-6 to TRBJ1-2, with 8 nucleotides matching TRBD1. The CDR3 runs 16 residues. Germline V gene sequence: CDR1 SGHDT, CDR2 YYEEEE. V shed 4 bases, J shed 5 bases, and the junction held 13 bases outside the gene matches. The CDR3: CASSPTGRGHRYGYTF. CDR3 bases: TGTGCCAGCAGCCCAACAGGCAGGGGGCATCGGTATGGCTACACCTTC. Using reference TRBV5-6 and TRBJ1-2 for the parts outside the CDR3, the full variable domain is DAGVTQSPTHLIKTRGQQVTLRCSPKSGHDTVSWYQQALGQGPQFIFQYYEEEERQRGNFPDRFSGHQFPNYSSELNVNALLLGDSALYLCASSPTGRGHRYGYTFGSGTRLTVV.

This sequence joins TRBV7-9 and TRBJ1-2, with TRBD1 identical over 8 bases. Germline CDR1 SEHNR, CDR2 FQNEAQ (reference sequence). This CDR3 has 15 residues. After removal of 5 bases from V and 2 bases from J, the junction contained 7 bases not matched to a gene. The CDR3 DNA sequence: TGTGCCAGCAGCCCGGGGACAGGCGAAAACTATGGCTACACCTTC. This encodes CASSPGTGENYGYTF.

V gene TRBV28 combines with J gene TRBJ1-2, with TRBD1 as a possible D gene (6 bases). The V gene lost 7 bases and the J gene lost 4 bases, with 22 bases spanning the gap. CDR1 MDHEN and CDR2 SYDVKM come from the germline V gene. This CDR3 has 16 residues. CDR3 sequence: CASTPLRDKKIYGYTF. In DNA form, the CDR3 reads TGTGCCAGCACCCCTCTCCGGGACAAAAAGATCTATGGCTACACCTTC.

J is TRBJ1-1 and V is TRBV18; 7 nucleotides line up with TRBD1. CDR3 length: 16 residues. The J segment lost 0 bases and the V segment lost 3 bases, leaving 7 bases of the junction unmatched. Germline CDR1 KGHSH, CDR2 LQKENI. The DNA of the CDR3 is TGTGCCAGCTCACCTCCTCACAGGGGACTGAACACTGAAGCTTTCTTT. It encodes CASSPPHRGLNTEAFF. The entire variable domain, with the rest obtained from reference TRBV18 and TRBJ1-1, is as follows: NAGVMQNPRHLVRRRGQEARLRCSPMKGHSHVYWYRQLPEEGLKFMVYLQKENIIDESGMPKERFSAEFPKEGPSILRIQQVVRGDSAAYFCASSPPHRGLNTEAFFGQGTRLTVV.

V gene TRBV27 combines with J gene TRBJ1-2; 7 nucleotides agree with TRBD1. CDR3 length equals 12 residues. Germline values: CDR1 MNHEY, CDR2 SMNVEV (reference sequence). The J segment lost 4 bases and the V segment lost 7 bases, leaving 3 bases of the junction unmatched. CDR3 in DNA: TGTGCCAGCAAGACAGGGTCCTATGGCTACACCTTC. Amino acids: CASKTGSYGYTF.

The V and J genes are TRBV25-1 and TRBJ1-4; D call uncertain. With 4 bases removed from V and 13 bases from J, the gap between germline ends came to 10 bases. Germline lookup yields CDR1 MGHDK and CDR2 SYGVNS. This CDR3 has 11 amino acids. The CDR3 here is CASSVEGRLFF. The CDR3 DNA sequence: TGTGCCAGCAGTGTGGAGGGCCGACTGTTTTTT. The full variable domain, with the rest looked up from reference TRBV25-1 and TRBJ1-4, is EADIYQTPRYLVIGTGKKITLECSQTMGHDKMYWYQQDPGMELHLIHYSYGVNSTEKGDLSSESTVSRIRTEHFPLTLESARPSHTSQYLCASSVEGRLFFGSGTQLSVL.

The chain uses TRBV6-2 or TRBV6-3 and TRBJ1-6; 12 nucleotides match TRBD1. The CDR3 is 16 amino acids. J lost 10 bases, V lost 6 bases, and 10 bases had no gene match. Germline loops: CDR1 MNHEY, CDR2 SVGEGT. CDR3 nucleotide sequence: TGTGCCAGCAGCCTTCCGGGACAGGGGGCCGGGTCACCCCTCCACTTT. Amino acid sequence: CASSLPGQGAGSPLHF.

The rearrangement uses TRBV7-9 and TRBJ1-3, with 9 bases identical to TRBD1. With V trimmed by 5 bases and J by 4 bases, 6 bases remained unmatched. Germline V gene data show CDR1 as SEHNR and CDR2 as FQNEAQ (reference sequence). This CDR3 is built from 15 residues. CDR3 sequence reads: CASSPTGQGGNTIYF. Here the CDR3 DNA reads TGTGCCAGCAGCCCGACGGGACAGGGAGGAAACACCATATATTTT.

The chain combines TRBV11-2 with TRBJ1-2; 7 nucleotides line up with TRBD1. Per germline, CDR1 SGHAT and CDR2 FQNNGV. V shed 4 bases and J 4 bases; nucleotides not matched to a gene: 3. The CDR3 length is 13 residues. The CDR3 bases are TGTGCCAGCAGCTCGGGACAGTTCTATGGCTACACCTTC. Protein product: CASSSGQFYGYTF.

The chain employs TRBV18 and TRBJ1-5; the D gene is possibly TRBD1 (6 bases). Trimming took off 4 bases at V and 1 base at J, with 11 bases between the two ends. CDR3 length equals 15 residues. Germline loops: CDR1 KGHSH, CDR2 LQKENI. The CDR3: CASSRTDASNQPQHF. CDR3 DNA sequence: TGTGCCAGCTCACGGACAGACGCCAGCAATCAGCCCCAGCATTTT.

The rearrangement uses TRBV29-1 and TRBJ2-5, with 12 bases fitting TRBD2. With 4 bases clipped from V and 1 base from J, the junction kept 10 bases outside the gene matches. Germline V gene sequence: CDR1 SQVTM, CDR2 ANQGSEA. This CDR3 is built from 17 residues. CDR3 protein: CSVGGRTSGELQETQYF. The CDR3 DNA sequence: TGCAGCGTTGGGGGACGGACTAGCGGGGAACTCCAAGAGACCCAGTACTTC.

The rearrangement joins TRBV4-2 to TRBJ2-7; the D is unclear. CDR1 and CDR2 from the germline V gene are LGHNA and YNFKEQ. The CDR3 is 14 residues long. Between the trimmed V and J ends, which lost 0 bases and 0 bases, there was a span of 6 bases. Written as DNA, the CDR3 is TGTGCCAGCAGCCAAGATAGCAGCTCCTACGAGCAGTACTTC. Translating gives CASSQDSSSYEQYF.

The rearrangement links TRBV11-2 to TRBJ1-1; the D gene is possibly TRBD1 (5 bases). Germline V gene sequence: CDR1 SGHAT, CDR2 FQNNGV. The V and J ends lost 6 bases and 2 bases respectively, with 10 bases between them. This CDR3 has 13 amino acids. DNA of the CDR3: TGTGCCAGCAGATGGGGCCCTAACACTGAAGCTTTCTTT. This translates into CASRWGPNTEAFF.